The T cell receptor beta chain described here comes from a study of blood T cell repertoires in COVID-19. Across the whole study: Acute and convalescent COVID-19 samples came from the United States, Italy and Spain.

The table lists this clone with a few counts. The protocol was immunoSEQ multiplex PCR, while the TCRdb copy is restricted to in-frame clones and leaves out a portion. In the table there are around 130,000 clones, about 80% of which are singletons. The CDR3 runs 14 residues. The V gene's germline CDR1 is SGHRS and CDR2 YFSETQ. The junction had 10 bases not matched to a gene; V was cut back by 7 bases and J by 5 bases. The receptor was isolated from a man aged 35 to 55 with acute COVID-19. Sequencing was done on a sample of PBMCs or T cells enriched from blood (not recorded which). J is TRBJ2-7 and V is TRBV5-1, with 9 positions matching TRBD1. Here the CDR3 DNA reads TGCGCCAGCTCCAGGGGGACAGGGCCGGACGAGCAGTACTTC. This codes for CASSRGTGPDEQYF.